These 15 T cell receptor beta chains came from one sample sequenced in a study of blood T cell repertoires in COVID-19. Assay used: immunoSEQ multiplex PCR; TCRdb lists only in-frame clones, some missing. This repertoire shows around 260,000 clones, 86% found once; its top ten account for over 7.5%. Sequencing was performed on peripheral blood. The receptors shown here come from a man between 40 and 49 years old who had recovered from COVID-19.

The genes are TRBV24-1 and TRBJ1-5; 8 nucleotides agree with TRBD1. The V gene's germline CDR1 is KGHDR and CDR2 SFDVKD. The CDR3 has 17 amino acids. V gave up 4 bases and J gave up 2 bases; unmatched junction bases: 9. This CDR3 reads CATSEGYRGKGNQPQHF. CDR3 coding DNA: TGTGCCACCAGTGAAGGGTACAGGGGGAAGGGCAATCAGCCCCAGCATTTT.

V gene TRBV5-1 combines with J gene TRBJ1-4; D remains ambiguous. V was shortened by 4 bases and J by 7 bases, with 14 bases between the two germline ends. This CDR3 spans 14 amino acids. Germline-derived CDR1 and CDR2 are SGHRS and YFSETQ. CDR3 in amino acids: CASSVGGLSEKLFF. As DNA, the CDR3 is TGCGCCAGCAGCGTAGGAGGTCTGAGTGAAAAACTGTTTTTT.

The CDR3 region has the DNA TGTGCCAGCAGTGGCAGGGGCTACACCTTC. This gives the protein CASSGRGYTF. The J gene is TRBJ1-2, the V gene TRBV6-6; D is undetermined. V was trimmed by 5 bases and J by 8 bases, leaving 6 bases between them. Looked up from germline, CDR1 is MNHNY and CDR2 is SVGAGI (reference sequence). CDR3 length equals 10 residues.

This clone was detected ten times or more. The sample holds other DNA sequences that translate to the same CDR3. The gene calls are TRBV30 and TRBJ1-6; D is uncertain. CDR1 GTSNPN and CDR2 SVGIG come from the germline V gene (reference sequence). The CDR3 has 13 amino acids. Trimming shortened V by 1 base and J by 7 bases, and 8 bases separated the two germline ends. The CDR3 protein is CAWSGTGNSPLHF. The DNA of the CDR3 is TGTGCCTGGAGTGGGACGGGGAATTCACCCCTCCACTTT.

The chain recombines TRBV7-8 with TRBJ2-1, with 11 bases identical to TRBD2. The J segment lost 3 bases and the V segment lost 5 bases, leaving 3 bases of the junction unmatched. Germline V gene data show CDR1 as SGHVS and CDR2 as FQNEAQ. The CDR3 length is 15 residues. The CDR3 nucleotides are TGTGCCAGCAGCCTCGGGACTAGCGGCTACAATGAGCAGTTCTTC. It is translated as CASSLGTSGYNEQFF.

The count of this clone is one. The rearrangement links TRBV5-1 to TRBJ2-5, with D hard to call. With 4 bases removed from V and 2 bases from J, the gap between germline ends came to 12 bases. Per germline, CDR1 SGHRS and CDR2 YFSETQ. This CDR3 comprises 14 residues. The CDR3 nucleotides read TGCGCCAGCAGCAACGACCCCGGGCAAGAGACCCAGTACTTC. It yields the protein CASSNDPGQETQYF.

The rearrangement uses TRBV19 and TRBJ2-3, with a weak D call TRBD1 (5 bases). Germline lookup yields CDR1 LNHDA and CDR2 SQIVND (reference sequence). CDR3 size: 16 residues. V shed 4 bases and J shed 2 bases, with 16 bases lying between them. The CDR3 spells CASSTYGHPNTDTQYF. DNA for the CDR3: TGTGCCAGTAGTACCTACGGACACCCGAACACAGATACGCAGTATTTT.

This chain joins TRBV19 and TRBJ1-3; D might be TRBD1 (5 bases). V lost 7 bases and J lost 3, with 19 bases in between. The germline V gene has CDR1 LNHDA and CDR2 SQIVND (reference sequence). The CDR3 runs to 16 residues. CDR3 sequence: CASTLRGGRGGNTIYF. The CDR3 nucleotides read TGTGCCAGTACCCTCCGGGGGGGGAGAGGTGGAAACACCATATATTTT.

V gene TRBV29-1 combines with J gene TRBJ2-7, with 9 bases matching TRBD1. The J segment lost 7 bases and the V segment lost 7 bases, leaving 17 bases of the junction unmatched. The germline V gene has CDR1 SQVTM and CDR2 ANQGSEA. The CDR3 has 15 amino acids. For the CDR3, the DNA is TGCAGCGCCGCCACCCTACGGGACAGGGCAGGGGAGCAGTACTTC. Residues: CSAATLRDRAGEQYF.

J is TRBJ1-1 and V is TRBV6-5; tentatively, D is TRBD1 (5 bases). Trimming cost V 2 bases and J 4 bases, with 14 bases left between them. This CDR3 has 15 residues. The V gene's germline CDR1 is MNHEY and CDR2 SVGAGI. Here the CDR3 reads CASSYSRGGTTEAFF. CDR3 nucleotide sequence: TGTGCCAGCAGTTACAGTAGGGGAGGAACCACTGAAGCTTTCTTT.

The V call is TRBV7-2, the J call TRBJ1-5; D is perhaps TRBD1 (5 bases). The CDR3 has 15 amino acids. Trimming removed 2 bases from V and 6 bases from J, with 14 bases in between. Germline CDR1 and CDR2: SGHTA and FQGNSA. CDR3: CASSLTRQGGQPQHF. CDR3 in DNA: TGTGCCAGCAGCTTAACCAGGCAGGGTGGTCAGCCCCAGCATTTT.

This chain uses TRBV9 with TRBJ2-1; 14 nucleotides agree with TRBD2. Germline V lookup: CDR1 SGDLS, CDR2 YYNGEE. Trimming took 0 bases from V and 9 from J; bases not matched to a gene: 8. The CDR3 extends over 17 amino acids. The CDR3: CASSVASTSGRAGEQFF. CDR3 bases: TGTGCCAGCAGCGTAGCTTCGACTAGCGGGAGGGCCGGTGAGCAGTTCTTC.

The V gene is TRBV27, the J gene TRBJ1-2; possibly TRBD1 for D (6 bases). Trimming shortened V by 5 bases and J by 2 bases, and 15 bases separated the two germline ends. CDR1 and CDR2 (germline): MNHEY, SMNVEV (reference sequence). The CDR3 is 15 amino acids. Here the CDR3 DNA reads TGTGCCAGCAGTCCAAGCGGACAGCGCAACTATGGCTACACCTTC. It encodes CASSPSGQRNYGYTF.

The chain combines TRBV27 with TRBJ1-2, with TRBD1 matching 8 bases. Germline lookup yields CDR1 MNHEY and CDR2 SMNVEV (reference sequence). This CDR3 has 14 residues. The trim removed 2 bases at V and 8 bases at J, leaving 7 bases unmatched. The CDR3 loop reads CASSLRQGARGYTF. The DNA for the CDR3 is TGTGCCAGCAGTTTACGGCAGGGGGCGCGAGGCTACACCTTC.

J is TRBJ1-1 and V is TRBV6-2 or TRBV6-3; 7 positions agree with TRBD1. The CDR3 has 14 amino acids. V was clipped by 6 bases and J by 4 bases; unmatched bases: 8. CDR1 is MNHEY and CDR2 is SVGEGT in the germline V gene. Here the CDR3 DNA reads TGTGCCAGCAGCGGGACAGCCTGGGGCACTGAAGCTTTCTTT. Translation: CASSGTAWGTEAFF.